These 14 T cell receptor beta chains were all obtained from the same sample, sequenced in a study of post-analysis software for immune sequencing data. Study observations and caveats: Patients used several TRBV segments, including TRBV5-6, TRBV5-1 and TRBV20-1, more often than controls.

Their cognate antigens are unknown. Researchers reported that TCR beta cDNA libraries carried unique molecular identifiers. TCRdb ran MiXCR on the PCR reads and lists one entry per CDR3 protein. The sample shows fewer than 850,000 distinct CDR3 sequences, 25% to 30% of them seen only once. Material: blood. These receptors were collected from a girl under 18 with multiple sclerosis.

V is TRBV5-1 and J is TRBJ2-7, with 7 positions matching TRBD2. V was pared by 0 bases and J by 3 bases, with 6 bases of the junction left unmatched. The CDR3 covers 15 residues. The germline V gene encodes CDR1 SGHRS and CDR2 YFSETQ. The CDR3 loop reads CASSLGPSGDYEQYF. The CDR3 nucleotides read TGCGCCAGCAGCTTGGGGCCTAGCGGAGACTACGAGCAGTACTTC.

The CDR3 region has the DNA TGTGCCATCAGTGAGTCGACCGGGAGCTCTGGGGCCAACGTCCTGACTTTC. This codes for CAISESTGSSGANVLTF. The chain carries TRBV10-3 and TRBJ2-6, with D possibly being TRBD2 (6 bases). Germline V gene data show CDR1 as ENHRY and CDR2 as SYGVKD. V lost 0 bases, J lost 0 bases, and 9 bases lay in between. CDR3 length: 17 residues.

In its sample, this clonotype was seen a few times. This sequence joins TRBV27 and TRBJ2-6, with D hard to call. Germline CDR1 is MNHEY and CDR2 is SMNVEV (reference sequence). The CDR3 is 14 residues long. V dropped 5 bases and J dropped 4 bases, with 9 bases sitting between them. Written as DNA, the CDR3 is TGTGCCAGCAGTATGGTCGCAGGGGCCAACGTCCTGACTTTC. This encodes CASSMVAGANVLTF.

This clonotype was observed a few times. The chain joins TRBV29-1 to TRBJ2-7; no clear D gene. Germline lookup yields CDR1 SQVTM and CDR2 ANQGSEA. Trimming took 6 bases from V and 3 from J, leaving 15 bases between them. This CDR3 is built from 13 residues. The CDR3: CSVMTGSDYEQYF. The CDR3 nucleotides read TGCAGCGTGATGACGGGCAGTGACTACGAGCAGTACTTC.

V and J are TRBV12-3 or TRBV12-4 and TRBJ2-4; 10 bases fit TRBD1. The CDR3 runs 14 residues. V dropped 6 bases and J dropped 7; count of bases not matched to a gene: 6. The CDR3 coding sequence is TGTGCCAGCAGCCCCGGGGACAGGGGCAACATTCAGTACTTC. Residues: CASSPGDRGNIQYF.

The chain uses TRBV7-6 and TRBJ2-3, with 11 bases lining up with TRBD2. Germline CDR1 reads SGHVS; CDR2 reads FNYEAQ. The ends lost 5 bases at V and 4 bases at J; junction bases unmatched: 8. The CDR3 has 16 amino acids. The CDR3 nucleotides read TGTGCCAGCAGCGCGAGTAGCGGGGGGGCCCCAGATACGCAGTATTTT. It translates to CASSASSGGAPDTQYF.

The rearrangement joins TRBV12-3 or TRBV12-4 to TRBJ1-1; no clear D gene. Trimming stripped 3 bases from V and 3 bases from J, with 11 bases between. This CDR3 has 14 amino acids. The CDR3 nucleotides read TGTGCCAGCAGTTTCGTCACTTTGGACACTGAAGCTTTCTTT. Encoded protein: CASSFVTLDTEAFF.

CDR3 DNA sequence: TGTGCCAGCAGTTCGGGACAGGATAATCAGCCCCAGCATTTT. This codes for CASSSGQDNQPQHF. The V and J genes are TRBV28 and TRBJ1-5; 8 bases agree with TRBD1. Germline V CDR1 and CDR2: MDHEN, SYDVKM. The trim removed 4 bases at V and 4 bases at J, leaving 3 bases unmatched. This CDR3 comprises 14 residues.

This chain joins TRBV29-1 and TRBJ2-3, with 8 bases that match TRBD2. Unmatched junction bases numbered 20, after V lost 5 bases and J lost 7 bases. The germline V gene has CDR1 SQVTM and CDR2 ANQGSEA. The length of the CDR3 is 17 residues. This CDR3 is CSVKPWVREDPQNTQYF. The CDR3, as DNA: TGCAGCGTTAAACCTTGGGTGCGGGAGGACCCACAGAATACGCAGTATTTT.

The chain joins TRBV5-1 to TRBJ2-7; D unresolved. CDR1 and CDR2 (germline): SGHRS, YFSETQ. The V gene lost 4 bases and the J gene lost 3 bases, with 11 bases spanning the gap. This CDR3 is 13 amino acids long. CDR3 nucleotides: TGCGCCAGCAGCCCGGGCGAGTACTACGAGCAGTACTTC. This translates into CASSPGEYYEQYF.

This clonotype is a singleton in its sample. At one of its ends the junction is not consistent with the germline gene, which may arise from a read error. The V and J genes are TRBV7-9 and TRBJ2-6; D may be TRBD1 or TRBD2 (5 bases each). Per the germline V gene, CDR1 is SEHNR and CDR2 is FQNEAQ (reference sequence). The CDR3 runs 15 residues. The CDR3 reads CASSLERTGANVRTF. Written as DNA, the CDR3 is TGTGCCAGCAGCTTAGAGAGGACCGGGGCCAACGTCCGGACTTTC. Variable domain in full (rest from reference TRBV7-9 and TRBJ2-6): DTGVSQNPRHKITKRGQNVTFRCDPISEHNRLYWYRQTLGQGPEFLTYFQNEAQLEKSRLLSDRFSAERPKGSFSTLEIQRTEQGDSAMYLCASSLERTGANVRTFGAGSRLTVL.

The chain has TRBV10-3 and TRBJ2-3; perhaps TRBD2 as D (5 bases). V was shortened by 5 bases and J by 2 bases, with 14 bases between the two germline ends. This CDR3 is 15 amino acids long. Germline loops: CDR1 ENHRY, CDR2 SYGVKD. The CDR3 spells CAISMEAATTDTQYF. For the CDR3, the DNA is TGTGCCATCAGTATGGAGGCAGCAACCACAGATACGCAGTATTTT.

The V gene is TRBV6-6, the J gene TRBJ2-6, with D tentatively TRBD1 or TRBD2 (5 bases each). Germline-derived CDR1 and CDR2 are MNHNY and SVGAGI (reference sequence). CDR3 length: 15 amino acids. Trimming removed 10 bases from V and 3 bases from J, with 16 bases in between. CDR3 sequence reads: CANSRGASGANVLTF. The CDR3 nucleotides read TGTGCCAATTCGCGAGGGGCCAGTGGGGCCAACGTCCTGACTTTC.

Details on this clonotype: The junction departs from the called germline gene at one end, perhaps through a read error. The gene calls are TRBV4-2 and TRBJ2-3; D may be TRBD1 or TRBD2 (5 bases each). The germline V gene encodes CDR1 LGHNA and CDR2 YNFKEQ. The CDR3 has 15 amino acids. CDR3 sequence reads: CASSQEWDGSNTQYF. CDR3 nucleotides: TGTGCCAGCAGTCAAGAATGGGACGGGTCAAATACGCAGTATTTT.